This TCR beta chain came from a study of blood T cell repertoires in COVID-19. Study-level information: Acute and convalescent COVID-19 specimens originated in the United States, Italy and Spain. In each case, the material was cDNA or gDNA derived from T cells, B-cell-depleted T cells, or PBMCs.

Trimming stripped 1 base from V and 1 base from J, with 13 bases between. The germline gives CDR1 SEHNR, CDR2 FQNEAQ (reference sequence). There are 16 residues in the CDR3. As originally analysed: By means of reference gene primer amplification, nucleated cell counts were estimated. Some clones are missing from TCRdb's copy, which holds only in-frame ones; the method was immunoSEQ multiplex PCR. V, J and clone size are taken as reported in that table, and D and trimming were inferred from the DNA itself. The data show fewer than 250,000 clones, with 80% to 90% seen just once and roughly 5% held by the top ten.

The J gene is TRBJ2-5, the V gene TRBV7-9, with D perhaps matching TRBD2 (6 bases). This TCR was sampled from a woman between 65 and 79 years old with active or convalescent COVID-19. Sequencing used peripheral blood. The CDR3 region has the DNA TGTGCCAGCAGCTTAGTGGCCCTAGCGCCCCAAGAGACCCAGTACTTC. Protein: CASSLVALAPQETQYF.